This T cell receptor (beta chain) was captured in a study of beta chain features in type 1 diabetes. Study background: Examination spanned about 110 million sorted cells from all samples. Study conclusions and caveats: Patients with Type 1 diabetes showed moderately but significantly shorter TCRB CDR3s in all four CD4+ subsets. Equally in patients and controls, shorter templates might have been favored by PCR.

As concerns this clone: Its antigen is not identified.

Reverse transcription of all isolated RNA meant that expressed TCRB transcripts were sequenced. The method was immunoSEQ multiplex PCR; TCRdb's version includes in-frame clones alone and lacks a portion of them. Among around 110,000 clones listed, over 15% were seen once. This CDR3 has 13 amino acids. V lost 6 bases and J lost 1, with 6 bases in between. Germline V gives CDR1 SGHVS, CDR2 FQNEAQ. The sample consisted of central memory CD4+ T cells from blood. V gene TRBV7-8 combines with J gene TRBJ2-2; D is perhaps TRBD1 (5 bases). The clonotype comes from a man aged 25 to 45 with type 1 diabetes. The CDR3 DNA sequence: TGTGCCAGCAGGCAGGGGAACACCGGGGAGCTGTTTTTT. Residues: CASRQGNTGELFF.